This is a list of T cell receptor beta chains from one sample in a study of blood T cell repertoires in COVID-19. Sequencing was performed with immunoSEQ multiplex PCR; in TCRdb, only in-frame clones are kept and a portion is missing. The sample contains tens of thousands of clones, 70% to 90% of which appear only once. Sequenced material: peripheral blood. Receptor source: a man aged 45-65 years with active COVID-19. CDR3s include the opening cysteine and the closing phenylalanine or tryptophan. Fields, in order: clone size, J gene, V gene, D gene, CDR3 protein, CDR3 DNA. The D gene is left open where the match is weak. Expanded clones are given a class, and other clones once, few, many or no size at all.

NA | TRBJ1-2 | TRBV11-2 | TRBD1 | CASSMTGTGGYGYTF | TGTGCCAGCAGCATGACCGGGACAGGGGGCTATGGCTACACCTTC
NA | TRBJ2-1 | TRBV7-3 | TRBD2 | CASSLTFGGSGRAGEQFF | TGTGCCAGCAGCTTAACATTCGGAGGTAGCGGGAGGGCGGGTGAGCAGTTCTTC
NA | TRBJ1-2 | TRBV7-8 | NA | CASSSKAGSPKDGYTF | TGTGCCAGCAGCTCTAAGGCAGGATCCCCGAAAGATGGCTACACCTTC
NA | TRBJ1-5 | TRBV3-1/TRBV3-2 | NA | CASSQDSAPRPNQPQHF | TGTGCCAGCAGCCAAGATTCGGCTCCGAGGCCCAATCAGCCCCAGCATTTT
few | TRBJ2-5 | TRBV3-1/TRBV3-2 | TRBD2 | CASSLAGDSETQYF | TGTGCCAGCAGCCTAGCGGGAGATTCAGAGACCCAGTACTTC
NA | TRBJ1-1 | TRBV5-1 | TRBD1 | CASSGRGGWGNTEAFF | TGCGCCAGCAGCGGTCGAGGGGGCTGGGGGAACACTGAAGCTTTCTTT
NA | TRBJ2-2 | TRBV6-2/TRBV6-3 | TRBD2 | CASSFWGLAGANTGELFF | TGTGCCAGCAGTTTTTGGGGACTAGCGGGGGCGAACACCGGGGAGCTGTTTTTT
NA | TRBJ2-7 | TRBV9 | TRBD1 | CASSNSGGREQYF | TGTGCCAGCAGCAACTCAGGGGGCAGGGAGCAGTACTTC
NA | TRBJ1-1 | TRBV9 | NA | CASSEAPKDYEAFF | TGTGCCAGCAGCGAGGCCCCTAAGGACTACGAAGCTTTCTTT
NA | TRBJ2-7 | TRBV6-2/TRBV6-3 | TRBD2 | CASSSGESSYEQYF | TGTGCCAGCAGTAGCGGGGAGAGCTCCTACGAGCAGTACTTC
NA | TRBJ2-3 | TRBV5-1 | NA | CASSLIATGTDTQYF | TGCGCCAGCAGCTTGATAGCAACGGGCACAGATACGCAGTATTTT
NA | TRBJ1-6 | TRBV10-3 | NA | CAVASSYNSPLHF | TGTGCCGTTGCTAGCTCCTATAATTCACCCCTCCACTTT
few | TRBJ1-2 | TRBV27 | TRBD1 | CASSPAGGGYGYTF | TGTGCCAGCAGCCCAGCAGGGGGAGGCTATGGCTACACCTTC
few | TRBJ1-5 | TRBV7-6 | NA | CASSLAPTGANQPQHF | TGTGCCAGCAGCTTAGCGCCGACAGGAGCAAATCAGCCCCAGCATTTT
NA | TRBJ1-4 | TRBV7-2 | NA | CASSLGGAGVNEKLFF | TGTGCCAGCAGCTTAGGCGGGGCCGGGGTTAATGAAAAACTGTTTTTT
NA | TRBJ2-3 | TRBV4-1 | TRBD2 | CASSPSGTSSDTQYF | TGCGCCAGCAGCCCCTCAGGGACTAGTTCAGATACGCAGTATTTT
NA | TRBJ1-1 | TRBV6-2/TRBV6-3 | NA | CASSYDAWGTNTEAFF | TGTGCCAGCAGTTACGATGCGTGGGGCACGAACACTGAAGCTTTCTTT
once | TRBJ2-1 | TRBV4-1 | TRBD2 | CASSPRLAFEGYNEQFF | TGCGCCAGCAGCCCTAGACTAGCATTCGAGGGTTACAATGAGCAGTTCTTC
NA | TRBJ2-1 | TRBV5-1 | TRBD2 | CASSLMGTTSGNEQFF | TGCGCCAGCAGCTTGATGGGGACTACTTCTGGCAATGAGCAGTTCTTC
NA | TRBJ2-7 | TRBV11-3 | NA | CASKAWSPTGEQYF | TGTGCCAGCAAAGCTTGGTCCCCCACGGGCGAGCAGTACTTC
NA | TRBJ1-3 | TRBV4-1 | NA | CASSQDQVPGNTIYF | TGCGCCAGCAGCCAAGATCAGGTGCCTGGAAACACCATATATTTT
NA | TRBJ1-2 | TRBV6-2/TRBV6-3 | NA | CASSPLGAWEDGYTF | TGTGCCAGCAGCCCGTTAGGGGCTTGGGAAGATGGCTACACCTTC
NA | TRBJ1-1 | TRBV11-2 | NA | CASGRGSDEAFF | TGTGCCAGCGGGAGAGGGAGCGATGAAGCTTTCTTT
NA | TRBJ1-1 | TRBV19 | NA | CASHHQGTNTEAFF | TGTGCCAGCCACCATCAGGGAACTAACACTGAAGCTTTCTTT
NA | TRBJ1-1 | TRBV19 | NA | CASSLRVSPEAFF | TGTGCCAGTAGTCTGAGGGTGTCCCCTGAAGCTTTCTTT
NA | TRBJ2-6 | TRBV7-2 | NA | CASSLASQGANVLTF | TGTGCCAGCAGCTTGGCCTCACAGGGGGCCAACGTCCTGACTTTC
NA | TRBJ1-5 | TRBV20-1 | NA | CSASSGHSNQPQHF | TGCAGTGCTAGTTCGGGACATAGCAATCAGCCCCAGCATTTT
NA | TRBJ1-1 | TRBV6-5 | TRBD1 | CASGGTGFEAEAFF | TGTGCCAGCGGCGGGACAGGGTTTGAGGCTGAAGCTTTCTTT
NA | TRBJ2-1 | TRBV28 | TRBD2 | CASNSPLAGSYNEQFF | TGTGCCAGCAATTCCCCACTAGCGGGCTCCTACAATGAGCAGTTCTTC
NA | TRBJ2-3 | TRBV2 | NA | CASSDPRRGADTQYF | TGTGCCAGCAGTGACCCTAGACGGGGTGCAGATACGCAGTATTTT
NA | TRBJ1-6 | TRBV7-2 | NA | CASTLPTSTPLHF | TGTGCCAGCACCCTTCCCACTTCGACACCCCTCCACTTT
NA | TRBJ1-2 | TRBV3-1/TRBV3-2 | NA | CASSPQTGFSNYGYTF | TGTGCCAGCAGCCCACAAACAGGGTTCAGTAACTATGGCTACACCTTC
NA | TRBJ2-1 | TRBV9 | NA | CASSPSEQFF | TGTGCCAGCAGCCCCTCGGAGCAGTTCTTC
NA | TRBJ2-3 | TRBV27 | TRBD2 | CASSLSRGTTLTDTQYF | TGTGCCAGCAGTTTATCGCGGGGGACCACTTTAACAGATACGCAGTATTTT
NA | TRBJ2-3 | TRBV4-3 | NA | CASSQETGTDTQYF | TGCGCCAGCAGCCAAGAAACAGGAACAGATACGCAGTATTTT
NA | TRBJ2-7 | TRBV6-2/TRBV6-3 | NA | CASSRTSSTDYEQYF | TGTGCCAGCAGTCGGACATCCTCCACGGATTACGAGCAGTACTTC
NA | TRBJ2-1 | TRBV3-1/TRBV3-2 | NA | CASSQNSGFSYNEQFF | TGTGCCAGCAGCCAAAATAGCGGCTTCTCCTACAATGAGCAGTTCTTC
NA | TRBJ1-2 | TRBV30 | TRBD1 | CAWSGGQGVYGYTF | TGTGCCTGGAGTGGAGGACAGGGGGTCTATGGCTACACCTTC
NA | TRBJ1-1 | TRBV5-6 | TRBD1 | CASRFRGPLTEAFF | TGTGCCAGCAGGTTTAGGGGGCCACTCACTGAAGCTTTCTTT
NA | TRBJ1-2 | TRBV5-1 | TRBD1 | CASSLSRGLFSGYTF | TGCGCCAGCAGCCTCTCCAGGGGGCTGTTTTCGGGCTACACCTTC
NA | TRBJ1-1 | TRBV2 | NA | CASSEQGRGTEAFF | TGTGCCAGCAGTGAGCAGGGGCGAGGGACTGAAGCTTTCTTT
few | TRBJ2-1 | TRBV20-1 | NA | CSASLLSSSYNEQFF | TGCAGTGCTAGTCTGCTTTCGAGCTCCTACAATGAGCAGTTCTTC
NA | TRBJ1-2 | TRBV6-1 | TRBD1 | CASSEEAQGVFGGGYTF | TGTGCCAGCAGTGAGGAGGCACAGGGGGTCTTTGGGGGTGGCTACACCTTC
NA | TRBJ1-2 | TRBV7-2 | NA | CASSPYLAVGYTF | TGTGCCAGCAGCCCCTATCTCGCGGTTGGCTACACCTTC
NA | TRBJ1-1 | TRBV18 | TRBD1 | CASSPTGGGEAFF | TGTGCCAGCTCCCCGACAGGGGGAGGTGAAGCTTTCTTT
NA | TRBJ1-2 | TRBV9 | TRBD1 | CASSSQGADYGYTF | TGTGCCAGCAGCTCACAGGGGGCAGACTATGGCTACACCTTC